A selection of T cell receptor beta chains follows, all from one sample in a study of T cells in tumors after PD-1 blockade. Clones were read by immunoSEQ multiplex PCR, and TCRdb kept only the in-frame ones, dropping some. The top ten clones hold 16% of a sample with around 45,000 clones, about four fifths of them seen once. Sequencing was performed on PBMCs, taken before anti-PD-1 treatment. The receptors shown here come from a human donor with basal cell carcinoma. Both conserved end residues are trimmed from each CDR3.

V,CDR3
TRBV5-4,ASSSGGLTNTEAF
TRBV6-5,ASSYGGHETQY
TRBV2,ASPLGQRPMVGGYT
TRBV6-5,AGGKDRGGAGELF
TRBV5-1,ASSLGTGNEKLF
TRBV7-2,ASSSDLGDTQY
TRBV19,ATARDRESSEAF
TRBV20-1,SASLLAGANTDTQY
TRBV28,ASSLPPGQGGEQY
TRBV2,ASSADFKEQY
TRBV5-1,ASSLGDLANQPQH
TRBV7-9,ASSLDQAKNIQY
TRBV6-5,ASSYRETARGEKLF
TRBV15,ATSREWGGRNEQF
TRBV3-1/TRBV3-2,ASSQGEVNTGELF
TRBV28,ASRSGGNSPLH
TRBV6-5,ASSSEGQGIYEQY
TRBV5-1,ASSLGNTAGNTIY
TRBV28,ASSPPASGRDDEQF
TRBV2,ASKFEGNVDGYT
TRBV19,ASSLSGGTSTDTQY
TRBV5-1,ASSLDRALSSYNEQF
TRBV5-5,ASSSRGDPLH
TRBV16,ASSQSVAAGELF
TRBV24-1,ATSRGLETQY
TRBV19,ASSIENIQY
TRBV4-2,ASSQEAAAGTHSPLH
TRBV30,AWSVPQGNQPQH
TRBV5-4,ASSSGDRGRETQY
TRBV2,ASRRDRDNQPQH
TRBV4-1,ASSQDRRQA
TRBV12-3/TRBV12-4,ASSFSGAKIA
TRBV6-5,ASSPGQGAQPQH
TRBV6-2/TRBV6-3,ASSPRGGTYGYT
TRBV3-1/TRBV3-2,ASSPRTGGGYEQY
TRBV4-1,ASSQGEKETQY
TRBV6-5,ASGRTAGDEQF
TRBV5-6,ASSLGTGGQGEAF
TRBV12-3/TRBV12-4,ASSSGGRETQY
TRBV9,ASSEGTEYSNQPQH
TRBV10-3,AISVEGIYEQY
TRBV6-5,ASEEIPGYT
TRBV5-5,ASSLSTGQGNQPQH
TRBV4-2,ASKGTSGTGELF
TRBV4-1,ASSQDQGEATEQF
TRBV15,ATSRAGHHSSGNTIY
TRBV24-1,ATSDRGYEQF
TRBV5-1,ASSSSGSSYNEQF
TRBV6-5,ASNDRPTDTQY
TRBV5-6,ASSLAAGRTAF
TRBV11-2,ASSTGLAGNTGELF
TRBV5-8,ASSFQGSGNTIY
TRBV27,ASSLNRGASTDTQY
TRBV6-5,ASSLQTYNEQF
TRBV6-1,ASSEIRGDGETQY
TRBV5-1,ASSSGLAGLGLTDTQY
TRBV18,ASSPIRDAGKLF
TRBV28,ASSLGLAGAEGQF
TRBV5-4,ASSLNVNSYEQY
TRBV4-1,ASSIRDGGTDTQY